This TCR beta chain stems from a study of identical twins. Of note for this clonotype: Its antigen remains unknown.

General study points: With abundant cord blood beta clonotypes, insertions were fewer; memory repertoires showed no such pattern. Invariant MAIT and iNKT cells are populations that could partly confound zero-insertion analyses.

TCRdb re-derived calls from the 5' RACE reads in MiXCR, one entry per CDR3 protein. This sample has approximately 550,000 distinct CDR3 sequences, with approximately 20% found just once. Between the trimmed V and J ends, which lost 5 bases and 11 bases, there was a span of 12 bases. This CDR3 region has 11 residues. CDR1 and CDR2 from the germline V gene are SEHNR and FQNEAQ (reference sequence). Another study also made use of these data, one on yellow fever vaccine responses in identical twins. That study adds: Reportedly, twins' vaccine T cell responses looked partly convergent and partly personalized.

The source is a woman aged 18 to 35 in good health. The sequenced sample was CD4+ T cells sorted from blood. This chain links TRBV7-9 with TRBJ1-1; D remains ambiguous. CDR3: CASSPDPRAFF. In DNA form, the CDR3 reads TGTGCCAGCAGCCCGGACCCGCGGGCTTTCTTT.